The 29 T cell receptor beta chains given below trace back to one sample, sequenced in a study of neoadjuvant anti-PD-1 for oral cavity cancer. Measured with immunoSEQ multiplex PCR; TCRdb has only the in-frame clones, and not every one. The sample shows about 12,000 clones, approximately 66% of them seen only once. Source: PBMCs, taken before nivolumab (anti-PD-1) treatment. Every receptor here comes from a person aged 40-85 years with oral cavity squamous cell carcinoma.

The V gene is TRBV18, the J gene TRBJ2-3; TRBD2 might be the D (5 bases). The CDR3 contains 13 residues. The V and J ends lost 6 bases and 11 bases respectively, with 18 bases between them. In germline, CDR1 is KGHSH, CDR2 LQKENI. Here the CDR3 DNA reads TGTGCCAGCTCTCCCTCGGGGAGTGTTATGCAGTATTTT. It translates to CASSPSGSVMQYF.

This clone was seen more than once but under ten times. This sequence joins TRBV19 and TRBJ1-5; tentative D call: TRBD1 (6 bases). CDR3 length equals 16 residues. Germline V gives CDR1 LNHDA, CDR2 SQIVND (reference sequence). Trimming shortened V by 4 bases and J by 5 bases, and 18 bases separated the two germline ends. This CDR3 reads CASSSQDSYYYQPQHF. The CDR3 DNA reads as TGTGCCAGTAGTAGCCAGGACAGCTATTATTATCAGCCCCAGCATTTT.

In DNA, the CDR3 is TGTGCCAGCAGTTTGAGAGGGACAGGGCGCCCCTACGAGCAGTACTTC. Amino acid sequence: CASSLRGTGRPYEQYF. The chain carries TRBV27 and TRBJ2-7; TRBD1 matches at 9 bases. Germline V gives CDR1 MNHEY, CDR2 SMNVEV (reference sequence). The CDR3 loop spans 16 amino acids. V trimming: 3 bases; J trimming: 2 bases; junction bases outside the gene matches: 8.

This chain connects TRBV29-1 to TRBJ1-1; D unclear. V was pared by 2 bases and J by 1 base, with 11 bases between. The CDR3 sequence is 14 residues long. Germline CDR1 SQVTM, CDR2 ANQGSEA. CDR3 DNA: TGCAGCGTTGAACTGCGGGCCTGGAACACTGAAGCTTTCTTT. This gives the protein CSVELRAWNTEAFF.

CDR3 in amino acids: CASSIARAGDQPQHF. The CDR3 DNA reads TGTGCCAGTAGTATAGCCAGGGCGGGAGATCAGCCCCAGCATTTT. The chain recombines TRBV19 with TRBJ1-5; tentative D call: TRBD1 (5 bases). The CDR3 covers 15 residues. Germline loops: CDR1 LNHDA, CDR2 SQIVND (reference sequence). V was pared by 1 base and J by 5 bases, with 12 bases between.

This clone occurred a few times. The V and J genes are TRBV5-1 and TRBJ1-6; 8 bases map to TRBD1. J lost 7 bases, V lost 2 bases, and 5 bases had no gene match. CDR3 length: 15 residues. The V gene's germline CDR1 is SGHRS and CDR2 YFSETQ. The CDR3 DNA reads TGCGCCAGCAGCTTCGGACAGGGAGTCAATTCACCCCTCCACTTT. Its protein is CASSFGQGVNSPLHF.

This clone was seen a handful of times. The CDR3 DNA follows: TGTGCCAGCAGTTTCTCCACTACTAGCTCCTACGAGCAGTACTTC. Its protein product is CASSFSTTSSYEQYF. The chain couples TRBV27 to TRBJ2-7, with a weak D call TRBD2 (5 bases). V lost 3 bases and J lost 0, with 12 bases in between. The length of the CDR3 is 15 residues. Germline CDR1 reads MNHEY; CDR2 reads SMNVEV (reference sequence).

This CDR3 is CASTFRLDNTEAFF. CDR3 coding DNA: TGTGCCAGCACCTTCAGACTCGATAACACTGAAGCTTTCTTT. The chain couples TRBV6-5 to TRBJ1-1; D gene unclear. The germline V gene has CDR1 MNHEY and CDR2 SVGAGI. The CDR3 covers 14 residues. V was shortened by 7 bases and J by 2 bases, with 14 bases between the two germline ends.

V is TRBV19 and J is TRBJ1-4; D unclear. CDR1 LNHDA and CDR2 SQIVND come from the germline V gene (reference sequence). V shed 0 bases and J shed 7 bases, with 12 bases lying between them. The CDR3 extends over 15 amino acids. The DNA of the CDR3 is TGTGCCAGTAGTATAGAGGCCCGACCGGGTGAAAAACTGTTTTTT. Its protein product is CASSIEARPGEKLFF.

V gene TRBV6-1 combines with J gene TRBJ2-1; TRBD1 is a possible D gene (6 bases). V dropped 0 bases and J dropped 10 bases, with 16 bases sitting between them. The CDR3 runs 15 residues. Germline V gene data show CDR1 as MNHNS and CDR2 as SASEGT. The CDR3 sequence: CASSEAPQGIREQFF. CDR3 DNA sequence: TGTGCCAGCAGTGAAGCCCCACAGGGTATTCGGGAGCAGTTCTTC.

A single count supports this clone. The chain recombines TRBV2 with TRBJ1-1; D is unclear. Germline CDR1 and CDR2: SNHLY and FYNNEI. Between the trimmed V and J ends, which lost 5 bases and 0 bases, there was a span of 10 bases. The CDR3 runs 14 residues. CDR3 sequence reads: CASSRGRMNTEAFF. The DNA of the CDR3 is TGTGCCAGCAGTCGGGGAAGGATGAACACTGAAGCTTTCTTT. The full variable domain, with the rest looked up from reference TRBV2 and TRBJ1-1, is EPEVTQTPSHQVTQMGQEVILRCVPISNHLYFYWYRQILGQKVEFLVSFYNNEISEKSEIFDDQFSVERPDGSNFTLKIRSTKLEDSAMYFCASSRGRMNTEAFFGQGTRLTVV.

The chain combines TRBV30 with TRBJ1-2, with D perhaps matching TRBD1 (5 bases). The CDR3 has 13 amino acids. Per the germline V gene, CDR1 is GTSNPN and CDR2 is SVGIG (reference sequence). The germline V and J ends were trimmed by 4 bases and 3 bases, with 12 bases remaining between them. The CDR3 reads CAWTPQVHYGYTF. CDR3 DNA: TGTGCCTGGACCCCACAGGTCCACTATGGCTACACCTTC.

V usage is TRBV19 and J usage is TRBJ1-2; D might be TRBD1 (5 bases). In germline, CDR1 is LNHDA, CDR2 SQIVND (reference sequence). The CDR3 contains 12 residues. The V end was cut by 9 bases, the J end by 6 bases, with 14 bases between. The CDR3 is CASWGEFDGYTF. The CDR3 DNA is TGTGCCAGCTGGGGGGAATTCGATGGCTACACCTTC.

This clone was picked up a small number of times. The V and J genes are TRBV9 and TRBJ1-1, with TRBD1 matching 9 bases. The CDR3 covers 17 residues. From germline, CDR1 is SGDLS and CDR2 YYNGEE. V was pared by 3 bases and J by 4 bases, with 13 bases of the junction left unmatched. CDR3 loop: CASSDLLRTGDSTEAFF. The CDR3 nucleotides read TGTGCCAGCAGCGACCTACTTCGGACAGGGGATTCCACTGAAGCTTTCTTT.

This clone turned up a few times. The rearrangement joins TRBV7-9 to TRBJ1-2; 7 bases are shared with TRBD1. The ends lost 5 bases at V and 4 bases at J; junction bases unmatched: 4. The CDR3 consists of 13 residues. Germline V CDR1 and CDR2: SEHNR, FQNEAQ (reference sequence). The CDR3 sequence is CASSEQGLYGYTF. CDR3 bases: TGTGCCAGCAGCGAACAGGGGCTCTATGGCTACACCTTC. Full variable domain (rest looked up from reference TRBV7-9 and TRBJ1-2): DTGVSQNPRHKITKRGQNVTFRCDPISEHNRLYWYRQTLGQGPEFLTYFQNEAQLEKSRLLSDRFSAERPKGSFSTLEIQRTEQGDSAMYLCASSEQGLYGYTFGSGTRLTVV.

The chain has TRBV27 and TRBJ2-1, with 12 bases lining up with TRBD2. The CDR3 sequence is 22 residues long. Germline CDR1 and CDR2: MNHEY and SMNVEV (reference sequence). The trim removed 6 bases at V and 0 bases at J, leaving 21 bases unmatched. The CDR3 reads CASSPSPPTSGRTSSSYNEQFF. The CDR3 coding sequence is TGTGCCAGCAGCCCCTCCCCCCCGACTAGCGGGAGAACTTCGAGCTCCTACAATGAGCAGTTCTTC.

The V and J genes are TRBV5-4 and TRBJ1-4; D is perhaps TRBD1 (6 bases). Trimming stripped 0 bases from V and 4 bases from J, with 10 bases between. The germline CDR1 and CDR2 sequences are SGHNT and YYREEE (reference sequence). The CDR3 is 15 residues long. Here the CDR3 reads CASSLDRAVNEKLFF. The CDR3 DNA is TGTGCCAGCAGCTTGGACAGGGCAGTTAATGAAAAACTGTTTTTT.

V is TRBV19 and J is TRBJ1-6, with D uncertain. With 5 bases removed from V and 5 bases from J, the gap between germline ends came to 13 bases. Germline CDR1 and CDR2: LNHDA and SQIVND (reference sequence). CDR3 length: 15 amino acids. CDR3 region: CASSGSKGDNSPLHF. In nucleotides, the CDR3 is TGTGCCAGTAGTGGGAGTAAGGGTGATAATTCACCCCTCCACTTT.

The rearrangement joins TRBV14 to TRBJ2-5; possible D gene TRBD2, 6 bases. The germline gives CDR1 SGHDN, CDR2 FVKESK. Trimming stripped 1 base from V and 5 bases from J, with 20 bases between. The CDR3 covers 17 residues. The CDR3 DNA reads TGTGCCAGCAGCCAAGGGCGTGGTAGCGGTCGGGGGGAGACCCAGTACTTC. Translation gives CASSQGRGSGRGETQYF.

This clone occurred a few times. V usage is TRBV6-1 and J usage is TRBJ1-1, with D uncertain. The CDR3 spans 13 residues. Germline V CDR1 and CDR2: MNHNS, SASEGT. The germline V and J ends were trimmed by 4 bases and 7 bases, with 13 bases remaining between them. The DNA for the CDR3 is TGTGCCAGCAGTGCCCTCGGCCGGGGTGAAGCTTTCTTT. It yields the protein CASSALGRGEAFF.

The chain couples TRBV19 to TRBJ2-1; 11 nucleotides line up with TRBD2. This CDR3 has 17 residues. V shed 7 bases and J 0 bases; nucleotides not matched to a gene: 8. Germline CDR1 is LNHDA and CDR2 is SQIVND (reference sequence). Here the CDR3 reads CASTPTSGASSYNEQFF. CDR3 coding DNA: TGTGCCAGTACCCCGACTAGCGGGGCTAGCTCCTACAATGAGCAGTTCTTC. The whole variable domain, filled in from reference TRBV19 and TRBJ2-1, reads DGGITQSPKYLFRKEGQNVTLSCEQNLNHDAMYWYRQDPGQGLRLIYYSQIVNDFQKGDIAEGYSVSREKKESFPLTVTSAQKNPTAFYLCASTPTSGASSYNEQFFGPGTRLTVL.

The V gene is TRBV5-4, the J gene TRBJ1-2; weak D call: TRBD1 (5 bases). The germline V gene encodes CDR1 SGHNT and CDR2 YYREEE (reference sequence). CDR3 length: 12 residues. Trimming pared 4 bases from V and 8 bases from J, leaving 12 bases between. The CDR3 DNA is TGTGCCAGCAGCAAATGGGGGGTCGGCTACACCTTC. Translating it yields CASSKWGVGYTF. Looking up the rest from reference TRBV5-4 and TRBJ1-2 gives the full variable domain: ETGVTQSPTHLIKTRGQQVTLRCSSQSGHNTVSWYQQALGQGPQFIFQYYREEENGRGNFPPRFSGLQFPNYSSELNVNALELDDSALYLCASSKWGVGYTFGSGTRLTVV.

The DNA for the CDR3 is TGCGCCAGCAGCCAAGATAGGGACAGCCTCTACGAGCAGTACTTC. Translation: CASSQDRDSLYEQYF. The rearrangement links TRBV4-1 to TRBJ2-7; TRBD1 agrees at 7 bases. This CDR3 spans 15 amino acids. The V and J ends lost 0 bases and 3 bases, in that order; junction bases with no gene match: 5. Germline CDR1 MGHRA, CDR2 YSYEKL.

This chain uses TRBV4-1 with TRBJ1-1, with TRBD1 matching over 7 bases. With V trimmed by 3 bases and J by 8 bases, 18 bases remained unmatched. The germline gives CDR1 MGHRA, CDR2 YSYEKL. This CDR3 region has 17 residues. Here the CDR3 DNA reads TGCGCCAGCAGCCATGCCAGGGGGATAGAGTCAGGCGGAGAAGCTTTCTTT. Its translation: CASSHARGIESGGEAFF.

The chain uses TRBV10-2 and TRBJ2-5; D is ambiguous. The CDR3 spans 15 residues. CDR1 is WSHSY and CDR2 is SAAADI in the germline V gene. The V end was cut by 6 bases, the J end by 0 bases, with 14 bases between. CDR3 in amino acids: CASRENQGYQETQYF. CDR3 sequence (DNA): TGCGCCAGCAGGGAAAACCAAGGGTACCAAGAGACCCAGTACTTC.

This chain joins TRBV4-2 and TRBJ2-7, with unresolved D. Germline V gene lookup returns CDR1 LGHNA and CDR2 YNFKEQ. The CDR3 sequence is 13 residues long. The ends were cut back, 0 bases at V and 5 bases at J, with 8 bases in the middle. CDR3 region: CASSQDYVDEQYF. The CDR3, as DNA: TGTGCCAGCAGCCAAGATTACGTTGACGAGCAGTACTTC.

Within the sample, this clone is medium-sized (0.01 to 0.1%). The J gene is TRBJ1-1, the V gene TRBV18; D not resolved. V lost 2 bases and J 0 bases, leaving 16 bases between the germline ends. Germline V gene data show CDR1 as KGHSH and CDR2 as LQKENI. The CDR3 contains 17 residues. The CDR3 DNA sequence: TGTGCCAGCTCACCATTGCCAAGTGACGTAATGAACACTGAAGCTTTCTTT. It translates to CASSPLPSDVMNTEAFF.

The chain combines TRBV10-3 with TRBJ1-1; weak D call: TRBD1 (6 bases). The germline V and J ends were trimmed by 3 bases and 1 base, with 6 bases remaining between them. The CDR3 is 13 amino acids. Germline V gene sequence: CDR1 ENHRY, CDR2 SYGVKD. Here the CDR3 DNA reads TGTGCCATCAGTGAACAGGGGAACACTGAAGCTTTCTTT. Translated: CAISEQGNTEAFF.

The rearrangement uses TRBV30 and TRBJ1-1, with D possibly being TRBD1 (6 bases). The CDR3 spans 16 residues. Trimming cost V 5 bases and J 0 bases, with 19 bases left between them. Germline V gene sequence: CDR1 GTSNPN, CDR2 SVGIG (reference sequence). CDR3 DNA: TGTGCCTGGGATGGGGGGCTCACAATAATGAACACTGAAGCTTTCTTT. Translated, it gives CAWDGGLTIMNTEAFF.